These 6 T cell receptor beta chains were all obtained from the same sample, sequenced in a study of T cells after yellow fever vaccination. TCRdb reanalysed the 5' RACE reads using MiXCR and keeps one entry per CDR3 protein. The sample has a few hundred thousand distinct CDR3 sequences; less than 4.5% are singletons. This sample comprised PBMCs, obtained on the day of the yellow fever booster vaccination. These receptors all come from a man between 18 and 29 years old who received the YFV17D yellow fever vaccine.

This clonotype was counted many times. The V and J genes are TRBV21-1 and TRBJ2-7; the D call of TRBD2 is as the table states it, not checked on the DNA. TRBV21-1 is a listed pseudogene. The CDR3 is 12 amino acids. CDR3 loop: CASSAEDYEQYF. Here the CDR3 DNA reads TGTGCCAGCAGCGCGGAGGACTACGAGCAGTACTTC.

There are a few counts of this clonotype. The gene calls are TRBV12-3 or TRBV12-4 and TRBJ1-4, with D perhaps matching TRBD1 (5 bases). The CDR3 sequence is 14 residues long. V dropped 5 bases and J dropped 8 bases, with 15 bases sitting between them. CDR3 sequence (DNA): TGTGCCAGCAGTCCGGGGGGTTCGAGGGAAAAACTGTTTTTT. Its translation: CASSPGGSREKLFF.

This chain joins TRBV18 and TRBJ2-5, with D tentatively TRBD1 or TRBD2 (5 bases each). Trimming stripped 4 bases from V and 5 bases from J, with 11 bases between. The length of the CDR3 is 13 residues. Germline V gene sequence: CDR1 KGHSH, CDR2 LQKENI. The CDR3 loop reads CASSLRDGETQYF. The CDR3 bases are TGTGCCAGCTCACTCAGGGACGGGGAGACCCAGTACTTC. The full variable domain, rest sourced from reference TRBV18 and TRBJ2-5, is NAGVMQNPRHLVRRRGQEARLRCSPMKGHSHVYWYRQLPEEGLKFMVYLQKENIIDESGMPKERFSAEFPKEGPSILRIQQVVRGDSAAYFCASSLRDGETQYFGPGTRLLVL.

This clonotype was detected only a few times. The chain carries TRBV12-3 or TRBV12-4 and TRBJ2-3, with 7 bases matching TRBD1. This CDR3 contains 17 residues. The V segment lost 2 bases and the J segment 3 bases; nucleotides outside the gene matches: 11. CDR3: CASSLRGGRGFTDTQYF. CDR3 nucleotides: TGTGCCAGCAGTTTAAGGGGTGGCAGGGGGTTTACAGATACGCAGTATTTT.

In its sample, this clonotype was seen a few times. The chain uses TRBV7-6 and TRBJ2-3, with TRBD2 matching over 10 bases. The CDR3 is 16 residues long. The ends lost 1 base at V and 4 bases at J; junction bases unmatched: 5. Germline CDR1 reads SGHVS; CDR2 reads FNYEAQ. CDR3 protein: CASSLVGSGGPDTQYF. In DNA, the CDR3 is TGTGCCAGCAGCTTAGTCGGTAGCGGGGGGCCAGATACGCAGTATTTT.

This clonotype was seen many times. The chain couples TRBV5-1 to TRBJ2-6; no clear D gene. The ends were cut back, 7 bases at V and 0 bases at J, with 20 bases in the middle. The germline V gene encodes CDR1 SGHRS and CDR2 YFSETQ. The CDR3 loop spans 18 amino acids. The CDR3 region has the DNA TGCGCCAGCGGCCCTAGGAAGGGTCCCCTCTCTGGGGCCAACGTCCTGACTTTC. This gives the protein CASGPRKGPLSGANVLTF.